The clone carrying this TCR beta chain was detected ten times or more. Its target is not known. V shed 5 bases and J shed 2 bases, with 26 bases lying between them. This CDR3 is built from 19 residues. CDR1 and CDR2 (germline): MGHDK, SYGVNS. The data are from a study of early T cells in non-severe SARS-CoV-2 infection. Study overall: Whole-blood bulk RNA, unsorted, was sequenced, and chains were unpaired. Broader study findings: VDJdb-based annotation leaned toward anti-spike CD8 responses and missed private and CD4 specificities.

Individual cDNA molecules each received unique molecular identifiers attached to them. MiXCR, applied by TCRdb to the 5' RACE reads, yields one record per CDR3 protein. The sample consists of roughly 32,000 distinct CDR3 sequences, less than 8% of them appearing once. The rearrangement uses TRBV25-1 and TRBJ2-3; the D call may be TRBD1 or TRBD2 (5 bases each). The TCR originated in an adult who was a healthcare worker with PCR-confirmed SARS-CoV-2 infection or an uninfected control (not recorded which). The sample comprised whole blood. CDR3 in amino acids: CASSPSLSGTPGATDTQYF. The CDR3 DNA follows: TGTGCCAGCAGTCCATCCTTGTCCGGGACCCCTGGGGCCACAGATACGCAGTATTTT.